The clone carrying this TCR beta chain was observed at least ten times. The sample originates from a study of human T cells and chemical hapten exposure. About the research overall: Diphenylcyclopropenone was administered weekly to the scalp of patients throughout the approximately 25-week study.

A single record per CDR3 protein comes from TCRdb applying MiXCR to the RACE reads. The table has some 400,000 distinct CDR3 sequences, more than 4.5% seen once; the top ten hold roughly 2.4%. The V and J ends lost 1 base and 8 bases respectively, with 16 bases between them. This CDR3 has 15 residues. The germline gives CDR1 SGHRS, CDR2 YFSETQ. Time point: patch test 1, 2 weeks after DPC sensitization. Documented treatment: therapeutic diphenylcyclopropenone sensitization with weekly scalp DPC. This sequence originates from a woman aged 50 to 60 with alopecia areata. Some clones in this sample may be carry-over from other donors' samples. Sequenced here: whole blood, sampled in connection with sensitization to the hapten diphenylcyclopropenone (DPC). V usage is TRBV5-1 and J usage is TRBJ2-1; D possibly uses TRBD1 or TRBD2 (5 bases each). CDR3 amino acids: CASSLRDGLIDEQFF. The CDR3 coding sequence is TGCGCCAGCAGCTTGCGGGACGGCCTAATCGATGAGCAGTTCTTC.